This T cell receptor beta chain appears in the sequencing data of a study of blood T cell repertoires in COVID-19. TCRdb's table, derived via immunoSEQ multiplex PCR, lists solely in-frame clones and lacks some. This table holds roughly 250,000 clones, 82% found once. The germline V gene has CDR1 MNHEY and CDR2 SVGAGI. Germline trimming cut 8 bases from V and 5 bases from J; bases unmatched to any gene: 4. There are 13 residues in the CDR3. This clone was picked up one time. The sequence derives from a woman aged 60-75 years with active or convalescent COVID-19. V and J are TRBV6-5 and TRBJ2-5, with 11 positions matching TRBD2. Sequencing input: peripheral blood. The CDR3 nucleotides are TGTGCCAGCCGCTTAGCGGGGGGGGAGACCCAGTACTTC. This codes for CASRLAGGETQYF.